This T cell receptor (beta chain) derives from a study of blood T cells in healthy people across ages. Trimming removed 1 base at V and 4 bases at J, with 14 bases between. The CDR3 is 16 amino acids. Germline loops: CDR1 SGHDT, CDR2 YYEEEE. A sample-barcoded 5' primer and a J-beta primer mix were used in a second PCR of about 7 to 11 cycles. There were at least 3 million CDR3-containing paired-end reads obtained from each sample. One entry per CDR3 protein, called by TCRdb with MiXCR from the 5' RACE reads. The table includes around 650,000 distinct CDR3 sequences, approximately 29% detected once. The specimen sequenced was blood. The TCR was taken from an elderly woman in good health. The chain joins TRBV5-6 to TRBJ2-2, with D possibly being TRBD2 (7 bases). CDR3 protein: CASSLRGGAVTGELFF. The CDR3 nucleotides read TGTGCCAGCAGCTTGAGGGGGGGCGCGGTCACCGGGGAGCTGTTTTTT.